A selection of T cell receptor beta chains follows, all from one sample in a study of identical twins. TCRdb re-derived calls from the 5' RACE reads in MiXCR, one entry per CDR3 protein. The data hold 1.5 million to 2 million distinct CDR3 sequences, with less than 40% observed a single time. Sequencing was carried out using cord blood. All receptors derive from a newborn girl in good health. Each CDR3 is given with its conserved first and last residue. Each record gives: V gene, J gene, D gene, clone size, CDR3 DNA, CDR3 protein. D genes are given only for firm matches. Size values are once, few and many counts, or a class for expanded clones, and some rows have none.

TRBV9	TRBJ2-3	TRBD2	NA	TGTGCCAGCAGCTTGACTAGCGGGGGGAACACAGATACGCAGTATTTT	CASSLTSGGNTDTQYF
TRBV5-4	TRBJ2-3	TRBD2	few	TGTGCCAGCAGCGGATGGGGACTAGCGACAGATACGCAGTATTTT	CASSGWGLATDTQYF
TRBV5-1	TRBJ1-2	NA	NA	TGCGCCAGCAGCTTGGGATCCGGGTCTAACTATGGCTACACCTTC	CASSLGSGSNYGYTF
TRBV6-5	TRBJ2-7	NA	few	TGTGCCAGCAGTTGGGACTTAGGGAGGGAGCAGTACTTC	CASSWDLGREQYF
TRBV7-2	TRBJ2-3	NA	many	TGTGCCAGCAGCGCGGTGACGGCAGATACGCAGTATTTT	CASSAVTADTQYF
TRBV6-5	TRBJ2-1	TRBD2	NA	TGTGCCAGCAGTTGGGTAGCGGGCGCACACAATGAGCAGTTCTTC	CASSWVAGAHNEQFF
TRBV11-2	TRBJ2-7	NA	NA	TGTGCCAGCAGCTCGACTAACGGGGCAAAATCGCAATACTTC	CASSSTNGAKSQYF
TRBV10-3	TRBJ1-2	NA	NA	TGTGCCATCAGTGAGGCCCGTCAGGGTACCGTTGGCTACACCTTC	CAISEARQGTVGYTF
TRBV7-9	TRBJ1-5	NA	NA	TGTGCCGGCAGCTCTCAGGGGACTTCCTCAAATAGCAATCAGCCCCAGCATTTT	CAGSSQGTSSNSNQPQHF
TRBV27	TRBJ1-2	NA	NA	TGTGCCAGCAGCGAGAGGGGAGAGAACTATGGCTACACCTTC	CASSERGENYGYTF
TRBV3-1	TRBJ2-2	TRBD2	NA	TGTGCCAGCAGCCAAGGGCCGGCCGGACTAGCGGGATCTTTGAACACCGGGGAGCTGTTTTTT	CASSQGPAGLAGSLNTGELFF
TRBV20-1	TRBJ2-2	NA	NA	TGCAGTGCCCCCCGGGGACTTAACACCGGGGAGCTGTTTTTT	CSAPRGLNTGELFF
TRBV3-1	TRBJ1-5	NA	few	TGTGCCAGCAGCCAACTGCCGAATCAGCCCCAGCATTTT	CASSQLPNQPQHF
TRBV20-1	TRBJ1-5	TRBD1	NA	TGCAGTGCTCGTCGGACAGGGGTACTACAGCCCCAGCATTTT	CSARRTGVLQPQHF
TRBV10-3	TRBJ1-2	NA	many	TGTGCCATCACTAATACGGACAGAGCCTATGGCTACACCTTC	CAITNTDRAYGYTF
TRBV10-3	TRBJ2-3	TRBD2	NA	TGTGCCATCGCGGCGGGACTAGAGGATACGCAGTATTTT	CAIAAGLEDTQYF
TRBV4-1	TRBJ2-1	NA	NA	TGCGCCAGCAGCCAAGATCGTCTCACCCCAGCGCTGTACAATGAGCAGTTCTTC	CASSQDRLTPALYNEQFF
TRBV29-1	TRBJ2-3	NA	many	TGCAGCGTTGGGAGTGGATCTGGCACAGATACGCAGTATTTT	CSVGSGSGTDTQYF
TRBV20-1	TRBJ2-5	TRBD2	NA	TGCAGTGCTAGGATACCTAGCGGGAGAACAGAGACCCAGTACTTC	CSARIPSGRTETQYF
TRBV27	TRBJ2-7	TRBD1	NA	TGTGCCAGCGGGTCAAGGACAGGGGACGAGCAGTACTTC	CASGSRTGDEQYF
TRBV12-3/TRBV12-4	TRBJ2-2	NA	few	TGTGCCAGCAGGCGACAGGTGGACTACACCGGGGAGCTGTTTTTT	CASRRQVDYTGELFF
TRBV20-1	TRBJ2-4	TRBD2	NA	TGCAGTGCTCGATCCTACCTTGGCGGGAGAGGCTTTGATGAGCAGTACTTC	CSARSYLGGRGFDEQYF
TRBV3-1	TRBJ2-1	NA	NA	TGTGCCAGCAGCCGAATCGGAAGTCCCAGCTCCTACAATGAGCAGTTCTTC	CASSRIGSPSSYNEQFF
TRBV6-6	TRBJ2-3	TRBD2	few	TGTGCCAGCAGTACACTAGCGGTATTTACAGATACGCAGTATTTT	CASSTLAVFTDTQYF
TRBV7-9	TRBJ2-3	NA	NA	TGTGCCAGCAGCTTATCTGCCGGGGGAATAATCACAGATACGCAGTATTTT	CASSLSAGGIITDTQYF
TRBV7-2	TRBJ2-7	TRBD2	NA	TGTGCCAGCAGCTTATGGAATAGCGGGAAGAGCTCCTACAATGAGCAGTACTTC	CASSLWNSGKSSYNEQYF
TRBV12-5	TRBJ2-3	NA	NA	TGTGCTAGTGGCTCGGGACATCTTAGCACAGATACGCAGTATTTT	CASGSGHLSTDTQYF
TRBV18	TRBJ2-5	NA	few	TGTGCCAGCTCCGTAGGCATCGCCCAAGAGACCCAGTACTTC	CASSVGIAQETQYF
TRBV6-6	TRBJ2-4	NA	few	TGTGCCAGCAGTGAGGGGACCAAAAACATTCAGTACTTC	CASSEGTKNIQYF
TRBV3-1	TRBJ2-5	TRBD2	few	TGTGCCAGCAGCCAAGATTCGGGAGGGCAGTACTTC	CASSQDSGGQYF
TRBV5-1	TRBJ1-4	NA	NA	TGCGCCAGCAGCTTGGCCGGACGGTTTAATGAAAAACTGTTTTTT	CASSLAGRFNEKLFF
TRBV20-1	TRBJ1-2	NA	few	TGCAGTGCTAGGCGACAGGATAACTATGGCTACACCTTC	CSARRQDNYGYTF
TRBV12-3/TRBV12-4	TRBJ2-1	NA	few	TGTGCCAGCAGTTCCCGATCAACTGAGCAGTTCTTC	CASSSRSTEQFF
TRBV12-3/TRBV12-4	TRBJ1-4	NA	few	TGTGCCAGCAGTGGGACGGTTGCAACTAATGAAAAACTGTTTTTT	CASSGTVATNEKLFF
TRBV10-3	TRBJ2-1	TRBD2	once	TGTGCCATCAGTGGCGGGACTAGCGGTTACAATGAGCGGTACTTC	CAISGGTSGYNERYF
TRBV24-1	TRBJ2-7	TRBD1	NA	TGTGCCACCAGTGATTCCCGGGACAGGGAGGACGAGCAGTACTTC	CATSDSRDREDEQYF
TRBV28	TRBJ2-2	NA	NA	TGTGCCAGCAGGGGAGGTTTTATCGGGGAGCTGTTTTTT	CASRGGFIGELFF
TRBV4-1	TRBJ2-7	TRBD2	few	TGCGCCAGCAGCCAAGGTGGCTTGGCGGGAGGCTCCTACGAGCAGTACTTC	CASSQGGLAGGSYEQYF
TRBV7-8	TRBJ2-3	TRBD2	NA	TGTGCCACCATAGCGGGGGGGACAGATACGCAGTATTTT	CATIAGGTDTQYF
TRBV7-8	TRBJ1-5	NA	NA	TGTGCCAGCAGCTCCCTACCGGGGGGTAGCAATCAGCCCCAGCATTTT	CASSSLPGGSNQPQHF
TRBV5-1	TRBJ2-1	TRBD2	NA	TGCGCCAGCAGACAGGGACTAGCGACCTACAATGAGCAGTTCTTC	CASRQGLATYNEQFF
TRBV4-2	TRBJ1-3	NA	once	TGTGCCAGCAGCCAACAGGGCTTCTCTGGAAACACCATATATTTT	CASSQQGFSGNTIYF
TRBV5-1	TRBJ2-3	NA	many	TGCGCCAGCAGCTTGTATGGGGGCACAGATACGCAGTATTTT	CASSLYGGTDTQYF
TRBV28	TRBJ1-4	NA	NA	TGTGCCAGCAGTTTATCAGGGGCCGGGGAAAAACTGTTTTTT	CASSLSGAGEKLFF
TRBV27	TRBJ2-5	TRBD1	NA	TGTGCCAGCAGTCTGATTGGGGACAGGGACCCCTTCCAGACCCAGTACTTC	CASSLIGDRDPFQTQYF
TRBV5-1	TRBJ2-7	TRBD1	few	TGCGCCAGCACCTGGGACAGGGGAGGCGAGCAGTACTTC	CASTWDRGGEQYF
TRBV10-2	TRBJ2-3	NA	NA	TGCGCCAGCAGTGAGGGGGGGCCAGATACGCAGTATTTT	CASSEGGPDTQYF
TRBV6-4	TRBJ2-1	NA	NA	TGTGCCAGCAGTGTTCTGGTGGGCTACAATGAGCAGTTCTTC	CASSVLVGYNEQFF
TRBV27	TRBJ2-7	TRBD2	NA	TGTGCCAGCAGTTTACTAGCGGGATTGTCCTACGAGCAGTACTTC	CASSLLAGLSYEQYF
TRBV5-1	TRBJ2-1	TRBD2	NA	TGCGCCAGCAGCTTGAGGGTTTGGACTAGCGGGTCGTACGATGAGCAGTTCTTC	CASSLRVWTSGSYDEQFF
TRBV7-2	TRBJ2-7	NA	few	TGTGCCAGCAGCGCCCGAACTAGAGGGGAGCAGTACTTC	CASSARTRGEQYF
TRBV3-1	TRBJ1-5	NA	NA	TGTGCCAGCAGCCAATACAGGAATCAGCCCCAGCATTTT	CASSQYRNQPQHF
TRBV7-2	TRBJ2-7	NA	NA	TGTGCCAGCAGCATAACCCCGGGACGTAGACCCTACGAGCAGTACTTC	CASSITPGRRPYEQYF
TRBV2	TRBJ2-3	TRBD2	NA	TGTGCCAGCAGGGTTACTAGCGCAGATACGCAGTATTTT	CASRVTSADTQYF